The 30 T cell receptor beta chains reported below all come from one sample, sequenced in a study of cytomegalovirus exposure and HLA in healthy donors. PCR employed 60 Vbeta and 13 Jbeta primers. The table came from immunoSEQ multiplex PCR; TCRdb's copy has only in-frame clones and leaves some out. The repertoire holds roughly 100,000 clones, roughly 13% seen once, with about 16% in the top ten. Material for sequencing was PBMCs. The receptors derive from a man aged 35-49 years in good health and CMV-seropositive.

The rearrangement joins TRBV2 to TRBJ2-2; a weak D match, TRBD1 (5 bases). The germline V gene has CDR1 SNHLY and CDR2 FYNNEI. V was pared by 4 bases and J by 3 bases, with 12 bases between. The CDR3 length is 15 residues. The DNA for the CDR3 is TGTGCCAGCAGTGTATCAGGGCGATACACCGGGGAGCTGTTTTTT. This codes for CASSVSGRYTGELFF. The full variable domain, its missing parts supplied by reference TRBV2 and TRBJ2-2, is EPEVTQTPSHQVTQMGQEVILRCVPISNHLYFYWYRQILGQKVEFLVSFYNNEISEKSEIFDDQFSVERPDGSNFTLKIRSTKLEDSAMYFCASSVSGRYTGELFFGEGSRLTVL.

The rearrangement uses TRBV6-5 and TRBJ2-7, with 8 bases identical to TRBD1. Germline assignment: CDR1 MNHEY and CDR2 SVGAGI. This CDR3 is built from 16 residues. J was trimmed by 0 bases and V by 3 bases; bases with no gene match: 7. CDR3 sequence (DNA): TGTGCCAGCAGTTATGGGACAGGTAGGAGCTCCTACGAGCAGTACTTC. Its translation: CASSYGTGRSSYEQYF.

The sample holds a few counts of this clone. This chain uses TRBV4-1 with TRBJ2-3; the D gene is possibly TRBD2 (6 bases). The germline gives CDR1 MGHRA, CDR2 YSYEKL. The length of the CDR3 is 15 residues. V was clipped by 3 bases and J by 6 bases, with 16 bases between them. The CDR3 DNA follows: TGCGCCAGCAGCCAGGGTAGCGGAGGGGTGGATACGCAGTATTTT. It translates to CASSQGSGGVDTQYF.

The chain carries TRBV10-3 and TRBJ2-7; 7 bases align to TRBD1. Per germline, CDR1 ENHRY and CDR2 SYGVKD. Unmatched junction bases numbered 8, after V lost 6 bases and J lost 3 bases. This CDR3 is built from 14 residues. The CDR3 protein is CAISGQAPVYEQYF. For the CDR3, the DNA is TGTGCCATCAGCGGACAGGCTCCCGTCTACGAGCAGTACTTC.

This clone showed up just a few times. The chain joins TRBV19 to TRBJ1-3; D gene ambiguous. Germline CDR1 and CDR2: LNHDA and SQIVND (reference sequence). This CDR3 is 12 amino acids long. The V and J ends lost 5 bases and 2 bases respectively, with 4 bases between them. The CDR3 loop is CASSGPGNTIYF. CDR3 in DNA: TGTGCCAGTAGTGGCCCTGGAAACACCATATATTTT. Complete variable domain (other parts from reference TRBV19 and TRBJ1-3): DGGITQSPKYLFRKEGQNVTLSCEQNLNHDAMYWYRQDPGQGLRLIYYSQIVNDFQKGDIAEGYSVSREKKESFPLTVTSAQKNPTAFYLCASSGPGNTIYFGEGSWLTVV.

The genes are TRBV28 and TRBJ2-7, with TRBD1 matching over 7 bases. After removal of 5 bases from V and 0 bases from J, the junction contained 7 bases not matched to a gene. In germline, CDR1 is MDHEN, CDR2 SYDVKM. CDR3 length equals 15 residues. CDR3 sequence: CASSPSGQSSYEQYF. The CDR3 DNA reads TGTGCCAGCAGTCCTTCGGGACAGAGCTCCTACGAGCAGTACTTC.

This clone was detected a few times. This chain connects TRBV7-3 to TRBJ2-2, with a possible D match to TRBD2 (5 bases). The V and J ends lost 4 bases and 4 bases respectively, with 10 bases between them. Germline V lookup: CDR1 SGHTA, CDR2 FQGTGA. The CDR3 sequence is 14 residues long. DNA of the CDR3: TGTGCCAGCAGCTCCAGAGGGATCACCGGGGAGCTGTTTTTT. It translates to CASSSRGITGELFF.

Notes on this clone: Other DNA variants within this sample encode the same CDR3. The chain has TRBV2 and TRBJ1-2, with 8 bases matching TRBD1. The CDR3 sequence is 14 residues long. V trimming: 6 bases; J trimming: 0 bases; junction bases outside the gene matches: 3. CDR1 and CDR2 from the germline V gene are SNHLY and FYNNEI. CDR3 sequence: CASSVQGANYGYTF. The CDR3 coding sequence is TGTGCCAGCAGCGTACAGGGGGCTAACTATGGCTACACCTTC.

V usage is TRBV9 and J usage is TRBJ2-7; a weak D match, TRBD2 (6 bases). The CDR3 consists of 17 residues. V shed 3 bases and J shed 0 bases, with 19 bases lying between them. Germline-derived CDR1 and CDR2 are SGDLS and YYNGEE. The CDR3 reads CASSASRDGLTSYEQYF. For the CDR3, the DNA is TGTGCCAGCAGCGCCTCCAGGGATGGACTAACCTCCTACGAGCAGTACTTC. Drawing the rest from reference TRBV9 and TRBJ2-7, the complete variable domain is DSGVTQTPKHLITATGQRVTLRCSPRSGDLSVYWYQQSLDQGLQFLIQYYNGEERAKGNILERFSAQQFPDLHSELNLSSLELGDSALYFCASSASRDGLTSYEQYFGPGTRLTVT.

This clone was counted a few times. The rearrangement joins TRBV30 to TRBJ1-2; D call uncertain. The CDR3 is 13 residues long. Germline-derived CDR1 and CDR2 are GTSNPN and SVGIG (reference sequence). V was pared by 0 bases and J by 5 bases, with 10 bases between. The CDR3 protein is CAWSVAALYGYTF. The CDR3 DNA is TGTGCCTGGAGTGTAGCGGCACTGTATGGCTACACCTTC.

The chain has TRBV19 and TRBJ1-2, with TRBD1 identical over 8 bases. Germline loops: CDR1 LNHDA, CDR2 SQIVND (reference sequence). The length of the CDR3 is 15 residues. The trim removed 6 bases at V and 2 bases at J, leaving 8 bases unmatched. DNA for the CDR3: TGTGCCAGTAGGGACAGGGCGTCTGAAAACTATGGCTACACCTTC. Protein: CASRDRASENYGYTF.

This clone has only a few counts. This chain uses TRBV5-4 with TRBJ2-1, with no clear D. Trimming took off 2 bases at V and 0 bases at J, with 9 bases between the two ends. This CDR3 comprises 15 residues. Germline CDR1 and CDR2: SGHNT and YYREEE (reference sequence). The CDR3 DNA sequence: TGTGCCAGCAGCTTTTTCGTTAGCTCCTACAATGAGCAGTTCTTC. Translating it yields CASSFFVSSYNEQFF.

The chain carries TRBV5-6 and TRBJ1-3; D call uncertain. Germline values: CDR1 SGHDT, CDR2 YYEEEE. This CDR3 comprises 14 residues. V gave up 4 bases and J gave up 1 base, with 9 bases separating them. Here the CDR3 DNA reads TGTGCCAGCAGCCCCCGGGGATCTGGAAACACCATATATTTT. Its protein product is CASSPRGSGNTIYF.

V and J are TRBV9 and TRBJ2-2; D gene uncertain. The CDR3 is made up of 13 amino acids. Germline CDR1 reads SGDLS; CDR2 reads YYNGEE. V lost 1 base to trimming and J lost 4 bases, with 5 bases between them. The CDR3 bases are TGTGCCAGCAGCGTACGGGTCACCGGGGAGCTGTTTTTT. This codes for CASSVRVTGELFF. The whole variable domain, remainder taken from reference TRBV9 and TRBJ2-2, is DSGVTQTPKHLITATGQRVTLRCSPRSGDLSVYWYQQSLDQGLQFLIQYYNGEERAKGNILERFSAQQFPDLHSELNLSSLELGDSALYFCASSVRVTGELFFGEGSRLTVL.

This chain connects TRBV7-8 to TRBJ2-2, with TRBD2 as a possible D gene (6 bases). Trimming took 3 bases from V and 6 from J, leaving 14 bases between them. Germline V gives CDR1 SGHVS, CDR2 FQNEAQ. The CDR3 has 15 residues. DNA for the CDR3: TGTGCCAGCAGCTTGCGGGGCACTTTGTCCGGGGAGCTGTTTTTT. Protein: CASSLRGTLSGELFF. Full variable domain (rest looked up from reference TRBV7-8 and TRBJ2-2): GAGVSQSPRYKVAKRGQDVALRCDPISGHVSLFWYQQALGQGPEFLTYFQNEAQLDKSGLPSDRFFAERPEGSVSTLKIQRTQQEDSAVYLCASSLRGTLSGELFFGEGSRLTVL.

The chain recombines TRBV29-1 with TRBJ2-1, with D possibly being TRBD2 (6 bases). V shed 4 bases and J shed 5 bases, with 15 bases lying between them. The germline CDR1 and CDR2 sequences are SQVTM and ANQGSEA. The CDR3 consists of 14 residues. This CDR3 is CSVGLVAANNEQFF. DNA of the CDR3: TGCAGCGTTGGGCTGGTAGCGGCTAACAATGAGCAGTTCTTC.

V is TRBV19 and J is TRBJ2-1; the D is unclear. V was clipped by 1 base and J by 7 bases, with 11 bases between them. The germline V gene has CDR1 LNHDA and CDR2 SQIVND (reference sequence). The CDR3 is 14 residues long. The CDR3 region has the DNA TGTGCCAGTAGTATAGTTGAGCGCCTTAATGAGCAGTTCTTC. This sequence encodes CASSIVERLNEQFF.

The sample holds a few counts of this clone. The chain has TRBV5-1 and TRBJ2-2, with 10 positions matching TRBD2. The CDR3 is made up of 17 amino acids. Germline values: CDR1 SGHRS, CDR2 YFSETQ. With 3 bases clipped from V and 7 bases from J, the junction kept 12 bases outside the gene matches. CDR3 DNA: TGCGCCAGCAGCTCTGAGGCTAGCGGGAGATTGGGCGGGGAGCTGTTTTTT. Translated, it gives CASSSEASGRLGGELFF.

This clone was picked up a small number of times. The V call is TRBV15, the J call TRBJ2-3; 9 positions agree with TRBD1. Germline V gene lookup returns CDR1 LNHNV and CDR2 YYDKDF (reference sequence). The CDR3 has 18 residues. V was clipped by 4 bases and J by 4 bases; unmatched bases: 15. CDR3 loop: CATSKRTGGVGWPDTQYF. CDR3 in DNA: TGTGCCACCAGCAAGCGAACAGGGGGCGTGGGGTGGCCAGATACGCAGTATTTT.

The chain links TRBV7-6 to TRBJ2-1; 13 nucleotides agree with TRBD2. Germline CDR1 SGHVS, CDR2 FNYEAQ. Trimming cost V 5 bases and J 0 bases; bases outside gene matches: 7. The CDR3 runs to 18 residues. The CDR3 region is CASSPRLAGGPSYNEQFF. The DNA for the CDR3 is TGTGCCAGCAGCCCAAGACTAGCGGGAGGCCCCTCCTACAATGAGCAGTTCTTC.

The rearrangement joins TRBV29-1 to TRBJ1-3; D is uncertain. Germline V CDR1 and CDR2: SQVTM, ANQGSEA. V was clipped by 0 bases and J by 0 bases, with 6 bases between them. The CDR3 spans 14 residues. CDR3 amino acids: CSVEDLLSGNTIYF. For the CDR3, the DNA is TGCAGCGTTGAAGACCTACTCTCTGGAAACACCATATATTTT. The full variable domain, completed using reference TRBV29-1 and TRBJ1-3, is SAVISQKPSRDICQRGTSLTIQCQVDSQVTMMFWYRQQPGQSLTLIATANQGSEATYESGFVIDKFPISRPNLTFSTLTVSNMSPEDSSIYLCSVEDLLSGNTIYFGEGSWLTVV.

A few counts support this clone. The gene calls are TRBV25-1 and TRBJ2-5; perhaps TRBD1 as D (6 bases). V lost 1 base and J lost 9, with 9 bases in between. Germline V gene data show CDR1 as MGHDK and CDR2 as SYGVNS. There are 12 residues in the CDR3. CDR3 amino acids: CASSEFEGAQYF. Written as DNA, the CDR3 is TGTGCCAGCAGTGAATTTGAGGGGGCCCAGTACTTC. The whole variable domain, remainder taken from reference TRBV25-1 and TRBJ2-5, is EADIYQTPRYLVIGTGKKITLECSQTMGHDKMYWYQQDPGMELHLIHYSYGVNSTEKGDLSSESTVSRIRTEHFPLTLESARPSHTSQYLCASSEFEGAQYFGPGTRLLVL.

The rearrangement joins TRBV6-5 to TRBJ2-7; 7 positions match TRBD2. The CDR3 contains 16 residues. Trimming cost V 2 bases and J 1 base; bases outside gene matches: 8. In germline, CDR1 is MNHEY, CDR2 SVGAGI. CDR3 in DNA: TGTGCCAGCAGTTACGCGTTAGCGGGTTTATCCTACGAGCAGTACTTC. Protein sequence: CASSYALAGLSYEQYF.

This clone appeared a few times. V gene TRBV7-3 combines with J gene TRBJ2-3; 9 bases match TRBD1. This CDR3 region has 16 residues. CDR1 is SGHTA and CDR2 is FQGTGA in the germline V gene. V was pared by 6 bases and J by 3 bases, with 10 bases of the junction left unmatched. The DNA of the CDR3 is TGTGCCAGCAGTACCGGAATCGGGACAGGGACAGATACGCAGTATTTT. Translated, it gives CASSTGIGTGTDTQYF.

This clone showed up just a few times. The CDR3 sequence: CASSLDKRGQSYEQYF. The CDR3 coding sequence is TGTGCCAGCAGCTTAGATAAACGGGGACAGAGCTACGAGCAGTACTTC. This chain uses TRBV11-3 with TRBJ2-7; 7 bases map to TRBD1. CDR1 and CDR2 (germline): SGHNT, YENEEA. V shed 0 bases, J shed 3 bases, and the junction held 8 bases outside the gene matches. The CDR3 extends over 16 amino acids.

The chain combines TRBV30 with TRBJ2-5, with 8 bases fitting TRBD2. Unmatched junction bases numbered 11, after V lost 3 bases and J lost 11 bases. CDR1 and CDR2 from the germline V gene are GTSNPN and SVGIG (reference sequence). The CDR3 sequence is 13 residues long. CDR3 nucleotides: TGTGCCTGGAGCGGGAGGGCCCAAGGGGAGCAGTACTTC. This encodes CAWSGRAQGEQYF. Complete variable domain (other parts from reference TRBV30 and TRBJ2-5): SQTIHQWPATLVQPVGSPLSLECTVEGTSNPNLYWYRQAAGRGLQLLFYSVGIGQISSEVPQNLSASRPQDRQFILSSKKLLLSDSGFYLCAWSGRAQGEQYFGPGTRLLVL.

This clone was counted a few times. This rearrangement joins TRBV4-3 to TRBJ2-3; the D is unclear. The germline V gene encodes CDR1 LGHNA and CDR2 YSLEER. The CDR3 consists of 16 residues. The V gene lost 0 bases and the J gene lost 0 bases, with 10 bases spanning the gap. The CDR3 DNA reads TGCGCCAGCAGCCAAGAGCTGGAGCCGAGCACAGATACGCAGTATTTT. It codes for CASSQELEPSTDTQYF.

This clone has only a few counts. The chain recombines TRBV27 with TRBJ2-1, with 8 bases identical to TRBD1. CDR3 length: 16 residues. Germline V gene lookup returns CDR1 MNHEY and CDR2 SMNVEV (reference sequence). J lost 5 bases, V lost 4 bases, and 10 bases had no gene match. The CDR3 loop is CASSSHRQGANNEQFF. The CDR3 nucleotides are TGTGCCAGCAGTTCCCACCGGCAGGGGGCGAACAATGAGCAGTTCTTC.

This clone has only a few counts. This chain links TRBV7-9 with TRBJ1-5; 8 bases are shared with TRBD1. Germline V CDR1 and CDR2: SEHNR, FQNEAQ (reference sequence). The CDR3 has 14 residues. V shed 3 bases and J 6 bases; nucleotides not matched to a gene: 4. The CDR3 coding sequence is TGTGCCAGCAGCTTCGACAGGGGTGGTCAGCCCCAGCATTTT. This encodes CASSFDRGGQPQHF.

The chain uses TRBV5-1 and TRBJ1-1, with 7 bases aligning to TRBD1. V lost 2 bases to trimming and J lost 6 bases; unmatched junction nucleotides: 4. The CDR3 spans 13 residues. Germline V CDR1 and CDR2: SGHRS, YFSETQ. As DNA, the CDR3 is TGCGCCAGCAGCTTAGACAGGGTGCCTGAAGCTTTCTTT. It codes for CASSLDRVPEAFF.